Below are 20 T cell receptor beta chains sequenced from a single sample in a study of response to subunit inactivated influenza vaccine. TCRdb re-analysed the RT-PCR reads in MiXCR, keeping a single row per CDR3 protein. The data hold some 500,000 distinct CDR3 sequences, with 13% observed a single time. Specimen: PBMCs from blood, collected roughly 48 days after vaccination. Receptors originate from a man aged 50-59 years who received an inactivated influenza vaccine.

The chain joins TRBV5-1 to TRBJ2-7; 12 nucleotides align to TRBD1. The J segment lost 5 bases and the V segment lost 4 bases, leaving 10 bases of the junction unmatched. CDR3 length: 16 amino acids. The V gene's germline CDR1 is SGHRS and CDR2 YFSETQ. The CDR3 loop reads CASSVTGTGGADEQYF. For the CDR3, the DNA is TGCGCCAGCAGCGTGACCGGGACAGGGGGCGCGGACGAGCAGTACTTC.

The V call is TRBV7-9, the J call TRBJ2-1; D is undetermined. The CDR3 has 17 amino acids. Trimming removed 5 bases from V and 12 bases from J, with 29 bases in between. Looked up from germline, CDR1 is SEHNR and CDR2 is FQNEAQ (reference sequence). The CDR3 nucleotides read TGTGCCAGCAGCCCCCCCCGAAGCCAGGTGATATATGATGCGCAGTTCTTC. Amino acids: CASSPPRSQVIYDAQFF.

At least ten counts were recorded for this clonotype. The genes are TRBV27 and TRBJ2-7; 7 nucleotides agree with TRBD2. Per germline, CDR1 MNHEY and CDR2 SMNVEV (reference sequence). The CDR3 covers 13 residues. V dropped 3 bases and J dropped 6; count of bases not matched to a gene: 5. CDR3 loop: CASSFAGDLEQYF. The CDR3 DNA follows: TGTGCCAGCAGTTTTGCGGGAGACCTCGAGCAGTACTTC.

There are many counts of this clonotype. V is TRBV27 and J is TRBJ2-2; 13 bases align to TRBD2. CDR1 is MNHEY and CDR2 is SMNVEV in the germline V gene (reference sequence). With V trimmed by 6 bases and J by 7 bases, 8 bases remained unmatched. This CDR3 contains 16 residues. CDR3 sequence reads: CASRPTSGRAFGELFF. CDR3 bases: TGTGCCAGCAGACCCACTAGCGGGAGGGCCTTCGGGGAGCTGTTTTTT.

This clonotype was recorded a few times. The chain carries TRBV11-1 and TRBJ2-2; weak D call: TRBD2 (5 bases). In germline, CDR1 is SGHAT, CDR2 FQDESV (reference sequence). V was clipped by 2 bases and J by 4 bases, with 20 bases between them. The CDR3 is 18 residues long. The CDR3 coding sequence is TGTGCCAGCAGCTTAAGCCCACTCCGGGGAAGTAGCACCGGGGAGCTGTTTTTT. It encodes CASSLSPLRGSSTGELFF.

This clonotype was observed a few times. The V gene is TRBV11-1, the J gene TRBJ2-7; 10 bases match TRBD1. Germline CDR1 is SGHAT and CDR2 is FQDESV (reference sequence). The CDR3 is 18 amino acids. After removal of 5 bases from V and 3 bases from J, the junction contained 16 bases not matched to a gene. The CDR3 spells CASSPGPGQGSARYEQYF. Written as DNA, the CDR3 is TGTGCCAGCAGCCCAGGACCGGGACAGGGGTCGGCGCGCTACGAGCAGTACTTC.

This clonotype was detected only a few times. The J gene is TRBJ1-1, the V gene TRBV29-1; D unresolved. The germline CDR1 and CDR2 sequences are SQVTM and ANQGSEA. The CDR3 spans 11 residues. V was cut by 7 bases and J by 1 base, with 7 bases left in between. The CDR3 here is CSAVTNTEAFF. CDR3 nucleotides: TGCAGCGCTGTCACGAACACTGAAGCTTTCTTT.

This clonotype was detected only a few times. The chain couples TRBV7-9 to TRBJ2-5; no reliable D call. Germline CDR1 reads SEHNR; CDR2 reads FQNEAQ (reference sequence). V dropped 2 bases and J dropped 5 bases, with 12 bases sitting between them. This CDR3 spans 14 amino acids. The CDR3 region is CASSLSPHTETQYF. The CDR3 region has the DNA TGTGCCAGCAGCTTAAGTCCACATACGGAGACCCAGTACTTC.

This chain links TRBV7-9 with TRBJ1-4, with 7 bases aligning to TRBD1. This CDR3 is 15 amino acids long. The V segment lost 1 base and the J segment 7 bases; nucleotides outside the gene matches: 6. Germline assignment: CDR1 SEHNR and CDR2 FQNEAQ (reference sequence). The CDR3 sequence: CASSLDRDRGEKLFF. The CDR3 DNA reads as TGTGCCAGCAGCTTAGACCGGGACAGAGGTGAAAAACTGTTTTTT.

This clonotype was seen a handful of times. J is TRBJ2-1 and V is TRBV12-3 or TRBV12-4; 9 nucleotides align to TRBD1. V gave up 5 bases and J gave up 8 bases; unmatched junction bases: 7. This CDR3 contains 14 residues. This chain's CDR3 is CASSVGTGLYEQFF. CDR3 bases: TGTGCCAGCAGTGTAGGGACAGGGCTCTATGAGCAGTTCTTC.

This clonotype was seen ten or more times. The chain links TRBV20-1 to TRBJ2-3; TRBD2 aligns across 8 bases. Germline CDR1 reads DFQATT; CDR2 reads SNEGSKA (reference sequence). The CDR3 has 15 amino acids. After removal of 0 bases from V and 6 bases from J, the junction contained 8 bases not matched to a gene. DNA for the CDR3: TGCAGTGCTAGAGATCCACAAGGCGGGGGGGATACGCAGTATTTT. As protein: CSARDPQGGGDTQYF.

Comments on this clonotype: This clone may be a read error of a much larger clone one base away. CDR3 in amino acids: CATSDKDGGPNNEQFF. CDR3 in DNA: TGTGCCACCAGTGACAAGGACGGTGGACCGAACAATGAGCAGTTCTTC. The chain links TRBV24-1 to TRBJ2-1, with D unresolved. The CDR3 is made up of 16 amino acids. The germline gives CDR1 KGHDR, CDR2 SFDVKD. Trimming stripped 4 bases from V and 5 bases from J, with 17 bases between.

This clonotype has a handful of counts. The J gene is TRBJ1-1, the V gene TRBV6-1; 11 nucleotides match TRBD1. CDR1 MNHNS and CDR2 SASEGT come from the germline V gene. V shed 8 bases, J shed 2 bases, and the junction held 7 bases outside the gene matches. The CDR3 extends over 15 amino acids. The CDR3 nucleotides are TGTGCCAGCGTGGCCCGGACAGGGGGCAACACTGAAGCTTTCTTT. This codes for CASVARTGGNTEAFF.

This clonotype turned up a few times. The chain is built from TRBV7-2 and TRBJ2-7; D unclear. There are 15 residues in the CDR3. The germline gives CDR1 SGHTA, CDR2 FQGNSA. The ends were cut back, 5 bases at V and 2 bases at J, with 16 bases in the middle. CDR3 in amino acids: CASSLLALFPYEQYF. Written as DNA, the CDR3 is TGTGCCAGCAGCCTCCTGGCCCTCTTTCCCTACGAGCAGTACTTC.

This clonotype turned up a few times. V and J are TRBV4-2 and TRBJ2-7; TRBD1 is a possible D gene (5 bases). CDR3 length: 14 amino acids. Deletions cut 2 bases from V and 2 bases from J, with 10 bases between. Germline lookup yields CDR1 LGHNA and CDR2 YNFKEQ. The DNA of the CDR3 is TGTGCCAGCAGCCAATGGGGCACCACCTACGAGCAGTACTTC. It translates to CASSQWGTTYEQYF.

This rearrangement joins TRBV7-9 to TRBJ1-3; 9 nucleotides agree with TRBD1. The CDR3 covers 15 residues. With V trimmed by 5 bases and J by 3 bases, 5 bases remained unmatched. The germline V gene has CDR1 SEHNR and CDR2 FQNEAQ (reference sequence). The CDR3: CASSQGQGLGNTIYF. CDR3 DNA sequence: TGTGCCAGCAGCCAAGGACAGGGGCTTGGAAACACCATATATTTT.

This clonotype was seen only a few times. The rearrangement uses TRBV24-1 and TRBJ2-1; 7 bases are a match to TRBD1. CDR3 length: 14 amino acids. Germline trimming cut 3 bases from V and 6 bases from J; bases unmatched to any gene: 4. Germline V gene data show CDR1 as KGHDR and CDR2 as SFDVKD. The CDR3 loop is CATSDPRGFNEQFF. DNA for the CDR3: TGTGCCACCAGTGATCCCAGGGGGTTCAATGAGCAGTTCTTC.

This clonotype was seen a few times. The chain combines TRBV4-3 with TRBJ2-2, with 13 bases aligning to TRBD2. With V trimmed by 0 bases and J by 7 bases, 2 bases remained unmatched. Looked up from germline, CDR1 is LGHNA and CDR2 is YSLEER. The CDR3 consists of 16 residues. In nucleotides, the CDR3 is TGCGCCAGCAGCCAAGATTGGACTAGCGGGGGCGGGGAGCTGTTTTTT. It specifies CASSQDWTSGGGELFF.

The gene calls are TRBV7-2 and TRBJ2-7; TRBD1 agrees at 8 bases. This CDR3 comprises 15 residues. V lost 1 base, J lost 6 bases, and 8 bases stayed unmatched. The germline V gene encodes CDR1 SGHTA and CDR2 FQGNSA. CDR3 amino acids: CASSLVPGTGSEQYF. The CDR3 bases are TGTGCCAGCAGCTTAGTTCCCGGGACAGGTTCCGAGCAGTACTTC.

This clonotype was recorded a few times. The gene calls are TRBV5-1 and TRBJ2-3; 8 bases line up with TRBD2. The germline V gene encodes CDR1 SGHRS and CDR2 YFSETQ. V was pared by 6 bases and J by 3 bases, with 9 bases of the junction left unmatched. The CDR3 length is 15 residues. In DNA form, the CDR3 reads TGCGCCAGCACCCAAGCCCGGGGGGGAACAGATACGCAGTATTTT. Its protein is CASTQARGGTDTQYF.